These 6 T cell receptor beta chains came from one sample sequenced in a study of blood T cell repertoires in COVID-19. Sequencing used immunoSEQ multiplex PCR; TCRdb keeps in-frame clones, though not all of them. Of about 49,000 clones detected, 77% appear once; the ten largest clones hold around 42%. Specimen: peripheral blood. The receptor set was obtained from a man aged 65 to 79 with active or convalescent COVID-19.

The chain has TRBV3-1 (or the pseudogene TRBV3-2) and TRBJ1-6; D is perhaps TRBD1 (5 bases). The germline gives CDR1 LGHDT, CDR2 YNNKEL (reference sequence). The length of the CDR3 is 15 residues. Trimming removed 5 bases at V and 9 bases at J, with 17 bases between. CDR3 coding DNA: TGTGCCAGCAGCGCCTGGGGGGACTACAGTTCACCCCTCCACTTT. This translates into CASSAWGDYSSPLHF.

The chain employs TRBV19 and TRBJ2-7, with TRBD1 matching over 7 bases. There are 14 residues in the CDR3. Trimming removed 9 bases from V and 0 bases from J; junction bases left unmatched: 8. Per germline, CDR1 LNHDA and CDR2 SQIVND (reference sequence). CDR3 amino acids: CASRPGQNSYEQYF. DNA for the CDR3: TGTGCCAGCCGTCCGGGACAGAACTCCTACGAGCAGTACTTC.

This clone was counted a single time. The rearrangement links TRBV6-5 to TRBJ2-2; D is possibly TRBD2 (5 bases). V lost 9 bases, J lost 3 bases, and 17 bases lay in between. Germline CDR1 is MNHEY and CDR2 is SVGAGI. The CDR3 is 15 residues long. CDR3 residues: CASYSRRTYTGELFF. The CDR3 DNA sequence: TGTGCCAGTTATAGCAGGAGGACCTACACCGGGGAGCTGTTTTTT.

The chain recombines TRBV2 with TRBJ2-3; TRBD1 is a possible D gene (5 bases). The germline gives CDR1 SNHLY, CDR2 FYNNEI. The CDR3 has 16 residues. Trimming removed 6 bases from V and 5 bases from J, with 21 bases in between. The CDR3 reads CASRDPRANSQDTQYF. As DNA, the CDR3 is TGTGCCAGCAGGGATCCCAGGGCTAATTCACAAGATACGCAGTATTTT.

The chain carries TRBV7-2 and TRBJ1-1, with D possibly being TRBD1 (6 bases). With 5 bases removed from V and 1 base from J, the gap between germline ends came to 14 bases. Germline-derived CDR1 and CDR2 are SGHTA and FQGNSA. This CDR3 is 15 amino acids long. The CDR3 here is CASSTRGQSNTEAFF. The CDR3 nucleotides are TGTGCCAGCAGCACTCGCGGACAGTCGAACACTGAAGCTTTCTTT. Drawing the rest from reference TRBV7-2 and TRBJ1-1, the complete variable domain is GAGVSQSPSNKVTEKGKDVELRCDPISGHTALYWYRQSLGQGLEFLIYFQGNSAPDKSGLPSDRFSAERTGGSVSTLTIQRTQQEDSAVYLCASSTRGQSNTEAFFGQGTRLTVV.

V and J are TRBV5-5 and TRBJ2-3; 7 bases align to TRBD1. The germline V gene encodes CDR1 SGHKS and CDR2 YYEKEE (reference sequence). CDR3 length: 16 residues. The junction had 5 bases not matched to a gene; V was cut back by 1 base and J by 0 bases. The DNA for the CDR3 is TGTGCCAGCAGCTTGCCCAGGGGGTGGAGCACAGATACGCAGTATTTT. Protein: CASSLPRGWSTDTQYF.